This is a list of T cell receptor beta chains from one sample in a study of shared clonotypes between healthy human individuals. Repertoires were generated with immunoSEQ multiplex PCR, while TCRdb's copy carries only in-frame clones and drops some. The sample includes more than 500,000 clones, 95% to 97% of them seen just once. Sequencing used naive CD4+ T cells sorted from blood. Source of these receptors: a woman in her twenties or thirties in good health. Each CDR3 is given without its conserved first and last residue. The order of the fields is CDR3 protein, clone size, D gene, V gene. The D gene is left open where the match is weak. The size of a clone is reported for some rows only, either as once, few or many, or as a class for expanded clones.

cdr3_aa: ASSLEPGTGFYEQY; clone_size: .; d_call: TRBD1; v_call: TRBV5-4
cdr3_aa: ASSLQRNSNQPQH; clone_size: .; d_call: .; v_call: TRBV6-5
cdr3_aa: ASSIEHRKGGYT; clone_size: .; d_call: .; v_call: TRBV19
cdr3_aa: ASSLSSPSIGETQY; clone_size: .; d_call: .; v_call: TRBV7-7
cdr3_aa: ASISFLRLPQAAQY; clone_size: .; d_call: .; v_call: TRBV28
cdr3_aa: ASTSERRGRRNTEAF; clone_size: .; d_call: .; v_call: TRBV28
cdr3_aa: ASSPGGSSGNTIY; clone_size: .; d_call: .; v_call: TRBV5-1
cdr3_aa: ASRAGVAKNIQY; clone_size: .; d_call: TRBD2; v_call: TRBV6-6
cdr3_aa: ASSVGQDQPQH; clone_size: once; d_call: TRBD1; v_call: TRBV6-1
cdr3_aa: ASSLYRTNTGELF; clone_size: .; d_call: .; v_call: TRBV27
cdr3_aa: ASSLGGDEKLF; clone_size: .; d_call: .; v_call: TRBV28
cdr3_aa: ASSLSTLAGGHNEQF; clone_size: .; d_call: TRBD2; v_call: TRBV27
cdr3_aa: ASRRTGGSYEQY; clone_size: .; d_call: TRBD1; v_call: TRBV13
cdr3_aa: ASRTDYEQY; clone_size: .; d_call: .; v_call: TRBV23-1
cdr3_aa: AWSPWVIGLHEQY; clone_size: .; d_call: .; v_call: TRBV30
cdr3_aa: ASSPEGGAYEQY; clone_size: once; d_call: .; v_call: TRBV5-6
cdr3_aa: ASSQGRYEAF; clone_size: .; d_call: .; v_call: TRBV4-1
cdr3_aa: ASSEAPRAYTTDTQY; clone_size: .; d_call: .; v_call: TRBV2
cdr3_aa: ASSLSGPQITQY; clone_size: .; d_call: .; v_call: TRBV27
cdr3_aa: ASSAGTVGYT; clone_size: .; d_call: .; v_call: TRBV19
cdr3_aa: ASSPGQLYLTEAF; clone_size: .; d_call: TRBD1; v_call: TRBV28
cdr3_aa: ASSSGQGGDSNQPQH; clone_size: .; d_call: TRBD1; v_call: TRBV28
cdr3_aa: ASTLSGNYEQY; clone_size: .; d_call: .; v_call: TRBV21-1
cdr3_aa: ASTPQLAGAGEQY; clone_size: .; d_call: TRBD2; v_call: TRBV28
cdr3_aa: ASSGVGGMEQY; clone_size: .; d_call: .; v_call: TRBV2
cdr3_aa: ASSPHTESYEQY; clone_size: .; d_call: .; v_call: TRBV7-9
cdr3_aa: ASSQDPPTSFRTDTQY; clone_size: .; d_call: TRBD2; v_call: TRBV4-2
cdr3_aa: ASSQDGRAYTEAF; clone_size: .; d_call: .; v_call: TRBV4-1
cdr3_aa: SATLFEQY; clone_size: .; d_call: .; v_call: TRBV20-1
cdr3_aa: ASSLGLAGGTDTQY; clone_size: .; d_call: TRBD2; v_call: TRBV11-2
cdr3_aa: ASSPRVLTDTQY; clone_size: .; d_call: .; v_call: TRBV6-6
cdr3_aa: ASSESGGSGQPQH; clone_size: .; d_call: .; v_call: TRBV21-1
cdr3_aa: AWRSVCRPRGTTEAF; clone_size: .; d_call: TRBD1; v_call: TRBV30
cdr3_aa: ASSTGTSGTDTQY; clone_size: .; d_call: TRBD2; v_call: TRBV4-2
cdr3_aa: ASRGDDNEQF; clone_size: .; d_call: .; v_call: TRBV19
cdr3_aa: ASSEDGSNQPQH; clone_size: .; d_call: .; v_call: TRBV25-1
cdr3_aa: ASRYTSTDTQY; clone_size: .; d_call: .; v_call: TRBV14
cdr3_aa: ASSLGLNEQF; clone_size: .; d_call: .; v_call: TRBV7-8
cdr3_aa: ASSTVATSGAKETQY; clone_size: .; d_call: TRBD2; v_call: TRBV28
cdr3_aa: ASTGGADTQY; clone_size: .; d_call: .; v_call: TRBV6-5
cdr3_aa: ASSLDRGPGANVLT; clone_size: .; d_call: TRBD1; v_call: TRBV5-8
cdr3_aa: ASRGVRGRDEQF; clone_size: .; d_call: .; v_call: TRBV6-5
cdr3_aa: ASSFSFEGGTEAF; clone_size: .; d_call: .; v_call: TRBV5-1
cdr3_aa: ASSIESGWETQY; clone_size: .; d_call: .; v_call: TRBV19
cdr3_aa: ASSRRGDSYEQY; clone_size: .; d_call: .; v_call: TRBV18
cdr3_aa: ASSPGTGGFHYGYT; clone_size: once; d_call: TRBD1; v_call: TRBV5-1
cdr3_aa: ASSEPGTGNEKLF; clone_size: .; d_call: TRBD1; v_call: TRBV6-1
cdr3_aa: ASRTGGKNTEAF; clone_size: .; d_call: TRBD1; v_call: TRBV27
cdr3_aa: AIGGGAGGKDEQF; clone_size: .; d_call: TRBD2; v_call: TRBV10-3
cdr3_aa: ASSLTGRKAYEQY; clone_size: .; d_call: .; v_call: TRBV11-2
cdr3_aa: ASRTGSYGYT; clone_size: few; d_call: .; v_call: TRBV27
cdr3_aa: ASSLGGSGRVRETQY; clone_size: .; d_call: TRBD2; v_call: TRBV7-2
cdr3_aa: ASSYGTANYGYT; clone_size: .; d_call: TRBD1; v_call: TRBV6-6
cdr3_aa: ASSNTRGSRNIQY; clone_size: .; d_call: .; v_call: TRBV7-9
cdr3_aa: ATSSRLWGEVGTEAF; clone_size: .; d_call: .; v_call: TRBV15
cdr3_aa: ASSPRRGGGAYYEQY; clone_size: .; d_call: TRBD2; v_call: TRBV11-2
cdr3_aa: ASSFGQGSYNEQF; clone_size: .; d_call: TRBD1; v_call: TRBV5-1
cdr3_aa: ASSSGRANNEQF; clone_size: .; d_call: TRBD2; v_call: TRBV28
cdr3_aa: ASSLDKVNTEAF; clone_size: .; d_call: .; v_call: TRBV5-1
cdr3_aa: ASSKLILAKNIQY; clone_size: .; d_call: .; v_call: TRBV4-1